The entry that follows covers one T cell receptor (beta chain) sequence. The CDR3 covers 15 residues. The germline V and J ends were trimmed by 1 base and 2 bases, with 12 bases remaining between them. Germline-derived CDR1 and CDR2 are MGHRA and YSYEKL. The entry originates in a study of blood T cell repertoires in COVID-19. Turning to the study itself: Samples representing acute and convalescent COVID-19 were sourced from the United States, Italy and Spain. The analysed material was cDNA or gDNA that came from T cells, B-cell-depleted T cells, or PBMCs.

Per the study methods: Quantification of nucleated cells was approximated via reference gene primer amplification. The protocol was immunoSEQ multiplex PCR, while the TCRdb copy is restricted to in-frame clones and leaves out a portion. V, J and clone size reflect that table, while D and trimming were determined from the DNA. The sample includes tens of thousands of clones, 75% to 90% of them seen just once. The receptor comes from a man in his 70s with active or convalescent COVID-19. The sequenced material came from peripheral blood. The chain uses TRBV4-1 and TRBJ2-7, with TRBD1 as a possible D gene (6 bases). CDR3 protein: CASSQVFRGPYEQYF. In nucleotides, the CDR3 is TGCGCCAGCAGCCAAGTTTTCAGGGGCCCCTACGAGCAGTACTTC.